The next 17 T cell receptor beta chains were all read from a single sample in a study of T cells in women clearing cervical HPV infection. Only in-frame clones appear in the TCRdb table, and some are missing; sequencing was by immunoSEQ multiplex PCR. Its clone listing holds fewer than 40,000 clones. Sequencing was carried out using blood buffy coat. All receptors derive from a woman between 18 and 75 years old with a cervical HPV16 infection that either progressed to CIN3+ or cleared (not recorded which).

About this clone: The CDR3 extends 3 residues past the end of the read, so its final part is completed from the germline J gene. The chain combines TRBV19 with TRBJ2-5; D is undetermined. CDR1 is LNHDA, CDR2 SQIVND, per germline (reference sequence). The CDR3 totals 13 residues. V was shortened by 4 bases and J by 5 bases, with 11 bases between the two germline ends. The CDR3 region is CASSSWAEETQYF. Partial CDR3 DNA: TGTGCCAGTAGTAGTTGGGCAGAGGAGACC.

About this clone: The sequence runs out 3 residues before the end of the CDR3; the remainder is reconstructed from the germline J gene. The chain is built from TRBV2 and TRBJ1-2; tentative D call: TRBD1 (5 bases). The germline V gene encodes CDR1 SNHLY and CDR2 FYNNEI. The CDR3 sequence is 12 residues long. The CDR3 sequence is CASSTDRNDYTF. The sequenced CDR3 bases are TGTGCCAGCAGTACCGACAGAAATGAC.

In the case of this clone: The read terminates 3 residues before the CDR3 end, so the remaining end is supplied by the germline J gene. The chain joins TRBV19 to TRBJ1-2; D uncertain. The CDR3 is 16 residues long. In germline, CDR1 is LNHDA, CDR2 SQIVND (reference sequence). Incomplete CDR3 DNA: TGTGCCAGTCGGGGTCGGACGATCTTAGGAACCTACGAC. Translation: CASRGRTILGTYD. In full, the CDR3 is CASRGRTILGTYDYTF.

The CDR3 spells CASSPYQGASAKNIQYF. The sequenced CDR3 bases are TGTGCCAGCAGTCCCTACCAGGGGGCTTCAGCCAAAAACATT. The chain links TRBV27 to TRBJ2-4, with 8 bases identical to TRBD1. The CDR3 extends 3 residues past the end of the read, so its final part is completed from the germline J gene. The CDR3 runs 17 residues. Germline trimming cut 5 bases from V and 0 bases from J; bases unmatched to any gene: 9. Germline V gene sequence: CDR1 MNHEY, CDR2 SMNVEV (reference sequence).

With respect to this clone: The read ends 3 residues early relative to the CDR3; the germline J gene fills the gap. The chain recombines TRBV9 with TRBJ2-7; no clear D. From germline, CDR1 is SGDLS and CDR2 YYNGEE. V gave up 0 bases and J gave up 0 bases, with 4 bases separating them. The CDR3 is 13 residues long. Partial CDR3 DNA: TGTGCCAGCAGCGTAGGACACTCCTACGAG. It specifies CASSVGHSYE. The complete CDR3 reads CASSVGHSYEQYF.

A remark on this clone: The read ends 3 residues shy of where the CDR3 ends; the end is completed using the germline J gene. The chain carries TRBV29-1 and TRBJ1-1; no definite D call. Trimming removed 3 bases at V and 3 bases at J, with 5 bases between. Germline CDR1 is SQVTM and CDR2 is ANQGSEA. This CDR3 has 11 amino acids. Partial CDR3 DNA: TGCAGCGTTGACTTTGACACTGAA. Translated: CSVDFDTE. The whole CDR3 sequence is CSVDFDTEAFF.

A word on this clone: The sequenced fragment ends 3 residues before the CDR3 boundary, so the rest is inferred from the germline J gene. This sequence joins TRBV5-8 and TRBJ1-2; no firm D call. This CDR3 comprises 15 residues. V lost 6 bases and J 4 bases, leaving 19 bases between the germline ends. Germline V CDR1 and CDR2: SGHTS, YDEGEE. CDR3 amino acids: CASTTPGVGVYGYTF. CDR3 DNA (partial): TGTGCCAGCACCACACCGGGTGTCGGCGTCTATGGC.

CDR3 residues: CASSPLAGEWETQYF. The part of the CDR3 DNA that was read is TGCGCCAGCAGCCCTCTAGCGGGGGAATGGGAGACC. This chain uses TRBV5-1 with TRBJ2-5, with 10 bases aligning to TRBD2. The sequence runs out 3 residues before the end of the CDR3; the remainder is reconstructed from the germline J gene. There are 15 residues in the CDR3. Germline CDR1 is SGHRS and CDR2 is YFSETQ. The V and J ends lost 4 bases and 5 bases, in that order; junction bases with no gene match: 8.

Points on this clone: The read ends 3 residues early relative to the CDR3; the germline J gene fills the gap. J is TRBJ1-4 and V is TRBV30, with a weak D call TRBD1 (6 bases). The CDR3 has 13 residues. CDR1 is GTSNPN and CDR2 is SVGIG in the germline V gene (reference sequence). The CDR3 loop reads CAWSVQGALRLFF. CDR3 DNA, as far as it was read: TGTGCCTGGAGTGTACAGGGAGCCCTGAGA.

As for this clone: The read stops 3 residues short of the end of the CDR3; the missing end is completed from the germline J gene. The genes are TRBV28 and TRBJ2-5, with D hard to call. The CDR3 has 13 amino acids. Germline V lookup: CDR1 MDHEN, CDR2 SYDVKM. Trimming took off 5 bases at V and 2 bases at J, with 9 bases between the two ends. The CDR3 bases that were read are TGTGCCAGCAGTCCCCAGTTTCAAGAGACC. Translation gives CASSPQFQET. The full CDR3 protein is CASSPQFQETQYF.

As for this clone: The junction departs from the called germline gene at one end, perhaps through a read error. The read ends 3 residues shy of where the CDR3 ends; the end is completed using the germline J gene. Other DNA sequences in the sample encode the same CDR3. The genes are TRBV7-3 and TRBJ1-3, with a possible D match to TRBD1 (6 bases). Germline V CDR1 and CDR2: SGHTA, FQGTGA. The length of the CDR3 is 18 residues. The CDR3 region is CASSSGIWRGYSGNTIYF. The covered CDR3 bases are TGTGCCAGCAGCTCCGGAATCTGGAGGGGGTACTCTGGAAACACA. Supplemented by reference TRBV7-3 and TRBJ1-3, the full variable domain reads GAGVSQTPSNKVTEKGKYVELRCDPISGHTALYWYRQSLGQGPEFLIYFQGTGAADDSGLPNDRFFAVRPEGSVSTLKIQRTERGDSAVYLCASSSGIWRGYSGNTIYFGEGSWLTVV.

As for this clone: The read stops 3 residues short of the end of the CDR3; the missing end is completed from the germline J gene. The chain combines TRBV6-2 or TRBV6-3 with TRBJ2-5; no firm D call. The V and J ends lost 6 bases and 6 bases respectively, with 11 bases between them. Per germline, CDR1 MNHEY and CDR2 SVGEGT. The CDR3 contains 12 residues. The sequenced CDR3 bases are TGTGCCAGCAGCTACACTACAAAGACC. It translates to CASSYTTKT. The whole CDR3 protein reads CASSYTTKTQYF.

In the case of this clone: At one boundary the junction diverges from the germline segment, which might be a read error. The CDR3 end is not reached by the read, which stops 3 residues before it; the germline J gene fills it in. The chain employs TRBV4-2 and TRBJ2-7; the match to TRBD1 covers 12 bases. Germline V gene data show CDR1 as LGHNA and CDR2 as YNFKEQ. CDR3 length equals 16 residues. The chain's CDR3 is CASSQGTGGRLDEQYF. Partial CDR3 DNA: TGCGCCAGCAGCCAAGGGACAGGGGGCAGATTAGACGAG.

The sequenced CDR3 bases are TGTGCCAGCAGCCTACCTCGGGGAGAGACG. This gives the protein CASSLPRGET. The whole CDR3 sequence is CASSLPRGETQYF. The chain recombines TRBV5-6 with TRBJ2-3; perhaps TRBD2 as D (5 bases). With the read ending 3 residues before the CDR3 end, the germline J gene is used to fill in that end. The V gene's germline CDR1 is SGHDT and CDR2 YYEEEE. The CDR3 sequence is 13 residues long.

About this clone: The read finishes 3 residues shy of the CDR3 end, and the germline J gene is used to complete it. The chain couples TRBV20-1 to TRBJ1-6, with D maybe TRBD1 (6 bases). Germline V lookup: CDR1 DFQATT, CDR2 SNEGSKA (reference sequence). There are 14 residues in the CDR3. Between the trimmed V and J ends, which lost 2 bases and 6 bases, there was a span of 11 bases. The covered CDR3 bases are TGCAGTGCTAGACCTACAGGGTTTAATTCACCC. Residues: CSARPTGFNSP. The complete CDR3 sequence is CSARPTGFNSPLHF.

This clone is medium-sized (0.01 to 0.1%) by frequency. The CDR3 goes on 3 residues after the read ends, and that part is filled in from the germline J gene. The chain couples TRBV7-8 to TRBJ2-1; 9 positions match TRBD2. CDR1 SGHVS and CDR2 FQNEAQ come from the germline V gene. V trimming: 2 bases; J trimming: 8 bases; junction bases outside the gene matches: 16. The CDR3 has 18 residues. The part of the CDR3 DNA that was read is TGTGCCAGCAGCTTACTCGAGGGGTTGCGGGGGGGAATCGATGAG. The encoded protein is CASSLLEGLRGGIDE. The CDR3, in full, reads CASSLLEGLRGGIDEQFF.

About this clone itself: The read comes to an end 3 residues before the CDR3 does, leaving the germline J gene to fill in the end. The chain recombines TRBV18 with TRBJ1-4; TRBD1 matches at 7 bases. Per germline, CDR1 KGHSH and CDR2 LQKENI. The CDR3 covers 18 residues. The V gene end was trimmed by 2 bases and the J gene end by 3 bases; junction bases not matched to a gene: 12. The covered CDR3 bases are TGTGCCAGCTCACCAACGCTGGGGCGACAGGGACCTAATGAAAAA. Translated, it gives CASSPTLGRQGPNEK. The entire CDR3 reads CASSPTLGRQGPNEKLFF.